This TCR beta chain was observed in a study of cytomegalovirus exposure and HLA in healthy donors (TCRdb year 2017). Regarding the complete study: An earlier analysis of several hundred of the donors reported approximately 300 Gb of sequence data and around 100 million unique TCR beta sequences obtained from 180 million or so T cells. Roughly 300 gigabases of sequencing data and 91 million or so unique TCR sequences made up an early release that covered approximately 620 HLA-typed donors. Among the roughly 410 genotyped donors, around 79% belonged to the genetic ancestry cluster associated with self-reported Caucasian donors. The aim of the study was to test whether cataloging public T cell receptors could identify signatures of past pathogen exposure. Using immunosequencing, the study profiled T cell repertoires from 640 or so subjects and related those repertoires to cytomegalovirus serostatus. In addition to the first cohort of roughly 700 subjects, a separate validation cohort of 130 or so different subjects was used. To predict cytomegalovirus infection status, the study combined high-throughput TCR immunosequencing, statistical association of individual TCRs with disease status, and machine learning. In a later analysis, previously published TCR beta repertoires from several hundred donors were re-analyzed and high-resolution HLA genotyping was added so that TCR occurrence patterns could be studied. Rather than using new phenotypic data, the later analysis identified candidate immune exposures from TCR beta sequences and from how often those sequences occurred across donors. In an earlier analysis of 587 of the donors, high-throughput TCR beta sequencing was used to judge whether each TCR beta V gene segment behaved as functional or pseudogenic. Donor age, sex, ethnicity and CMV serostatus were compiled together with the repertoire data. Genome-wide SNP genotypes for about 65% of the 666 donors were used in a later genetic analysis, which treated that subset as a discovery cohort. All discovery cohort repertoires had been generated on a single sequencing platform. Class I and class II HLA loci were covered by the typing at four-digit resolution. The number of donors typed differed by locus, with about 629-630 for A, B, C, DRB1 and DQB1, roughly 520 for DQA1, nearly 610 for DPA1, and around 460 for DPB1. Several DR-DQ haplotypes were treated as single units for association and clustering because of strong linkage in the cohort. On average, 235,054 unique TCR beta nucleotide sequences were sequenced per donor among several hundred genotyped donors of the cohort, with around 19% of those sequences being non-productive. General study outcomes and caveats: Because counts were too low, seventeen rarely observed V segments, including chromosome 9 orphons, were excluded from the earlier analysis of roughly 580 of the donors. The only immune exposure information available for the cohort was CMV serostatus. In a later analysis, several top co-occurrence clusters were reported to appear linked to parvovirus B19, influenza, CMV and Epstein-Barr virus. When HLA alleles, especially DR and DQ, strongly co-occurred, attributing TCR associations to individual alleles was difficult. According to the authors, the approach could potentially be generalized to other disease states and immunological phenotypes. V-gene and J-gene trimming of TCR beta chains was associated with a missense DCLRE1C variant in a later genetic analysis, and the association was replicated in an independent cohort. Specific HLA alleles were associated with roughly 16,000 TCR beta sequences at a false discovery rate of 0.05 in a later analysis. Cytomegalovirus status was reported to be diagnosed by the classifier with high specificity and sensitivity in both the original and validation cohorts. A later analysis found that TCR association rates varied across HLA loci, with DRB1 alleles showing the most associated TCRs and HLA-C alleles the fewest. Some IMGT-functional V segments, including TRBV6-2 and TRBV6-3, could not be distinguished by the 87-base-pair reads and were therefore excluded. The cohort was sequenced for TCR beta chains only, and without alpha or paired-chain data the features that could be detected were limited. A later analysis found that HLA-associated TCR beta chains were more clonally expanded and had lower generation probabilities than equally common non-associated chains. According to a later genetic analysis, donors in an Asian-associated ancestry cluster had fewer N-insertions in productive TCRs than the roughly 700-donor mean. The sequencing pipeline was judged likely to have produced a cluster of highly shared sequence variants as a technical artifact. Sequencing depth was assumed to be roughly uniform across donors in the presence/absence analyses, though that assumption may not hold. Most CMV-associated TCR beta chains appeared to be HLA-restricted in a later analysis, and the HLA associations seemed to be driven largely by CMV exposure. Because some donors lacked HLA typing at each locus, the association tests relied only on the typed subset. A further reported finding was that TCR beta sequences accurately predicted the HLA-A and HLA-B alleles for most subjects in the first cohort. Three of the identified cytomegalovirus-associated TCR beta chains were confirmed in vitro to be specific for cytomegalovirus antigens. Linkage disequilibrium might explain the correlated functional status among segregating V segments, but an unknown experimental factor could not be ruled out. While some public TCRs were present in many individuals, most TCR sequences turned up only very rarely across donors. Broadly in line with IMGT annotations, most TCR beta V segments showed up in productive rearrangements about 90% or about 30% of the time in an earlier analysis of several hundred of the donors. A total of 150 to 200 TCR beta chains were listed by the study as associated with cytomegalovirus.

The cohort was made up of hundreds of healthy bone marrow donors. All cohort members were sampled while nominally healthy, although unrecorded immune exposures were likely present. The donor was CMV seropositive and belonged to the group of more than 250 seropositive cohort members. A peripheral blood sample was collected from each donor, and TCR beta sequencing was performed on peripheral blood mononuclear cells. The Qiagen DNeasy Blood Extraction Kit was used to extract genomic DNA from the blood cell samples. Comments on this clone: This clone's antigen is unknown. No much larger clonotype is one base removed from it; base qualities were not supplied.

The library was produced with the immunoSEQ multiplex PCR assay. For the multiplex PCR, a mixture combining 60 forward primers for TCR Vbeta segments and 13 reverse primers for TCR Jbeta segments was used. The CDR3 region of rearranged TCR beta genes was amplified from genomic DNA with a multiplex PCR assay. On the Illumina HiSeq System, the amplified TCR beta libraries were sequenced as 87-base-pair reads. The authors' analysis ran thus. Across the roughly 640 repertoires, a later analysis counted roughly 77 million unique TCR beta chains, 9.5 million to 13 million of which were shared by at least two donors. To remove PCR and sequencing errors, raw reads were error-corrected and collapsed into unique sequences using a nearest-neighbor algorithm that merged closely related sequences. CDR3 sequences were aligned to IMGT reference sequences to assign V, D and J gene segments. For a sequence to be retained, at least a six-nucleotide match to both a V gene segment and a J gene segment was required. A rearrangement was called productive if the CDR3 had no stop codons and remained in frame with V and J, and every other rearrangement was called non-productive. CDR3 was defined by IMGT convention, running from the second conserved V-encoded cysteine to the conserved J-encoded phenylalanine. In an earlier analysis of more than 550 of the donors, sequences lacking an unambiguous match to a single V gene segment were excluded. An earlier analysis of fewer than 750 of the donors called V segments functional above 56.7% productive rearrangements and segregating when the between-donor standard deviation exceeded 5%. A statistical classification framework was developed to diagnose cytomegalovirus status using the catalog of TCR beta chain sequences. In a later analysis, V and J genes were assigned by comparing TCR nucleotide sequences against IMGT/GENE-DB human TR gene sequences. A later analysis assigned CDR3 sequences and most-parsimonious VDJ recombination scenarios with the TCRdist pipeline. In a later analysis, each TCR beta chain was defined by its CDR3 amino acid sequence together with its V-gene family, and reads without a unique V-gene family were excluded. A later analysis removed nearly 600 highly shared, low-generation-probability nucleotide sequences to deal with suspected cross-contamination and a sequencing artifact. For each public chain, a later analysis derived a clonal expansion index from normalized ranks of inferred template counts within each repertoire. Generation probabilities in a later analysis came from a VDJ recombination model fitted to out-of-frame rearrangements, and those results were checked against IGoR. In a later analysis, TCR-TCR, TCR-HLA and TCR-CMV co-occurrence was scored with hypergeometric tests, and a repertoire-size bias correction was applied to TCR pairs. In a later analysis, false discovery rates were estimated by permuting HLA or CMV assignments 20 times. In a later analysis, co-occurring TCRs were grouped with DBSCAN, and TCRdist sequence similarity was added when clustering was performed within HLA-allele-positive subsets. Repertoires with fewer than 30,000 or more than 120,000 public chains were left out of co-occurrence clustering, as were about 5 repertoires with anomalous nucleotide sharing. TCRdb took over this immuneACCESS table, retaining in-frame rearrangements with V and J assigned. Such tables are incomplete; in checked studies, under half of the missing clones stem from an unresolved V gene, and the remainder is unexplained. V and J calls and clone size are those listed in that table; D and trimming were worked out from the DNA. This sample comprises under 50,000 clones, over 65% of them detected only once. The top ten hold roughly a sixth of the sample.

The CDR1 and CDR2 encoded by the germline V gene are MGHRA and YSYEKL. CDR3 length: 16 amino acids, cysteine to phenylalanine. Here the CDR3 DNA is all that survives: 48 bases in frame from base 1. V and J are truncated by 4 bases and 7 bases respectively, leaving an intervening sequence of 20 bases. The sample was PBMCs. The TCR sequence derives from a middle-aged man in good health and CMV-seropositive. The rearranged chain carries TRBV4-1 and TRBJ1-5; tentative D gene TRBD1, with 6 bases matching. The nucleotide sequence reads as follows: TGCGCCAGCAGCCGAACCTTTAACAGGGTGGACCAGCCCCAGCATTTT. Its coded protein is CASSRTFNRVDQPQHF.